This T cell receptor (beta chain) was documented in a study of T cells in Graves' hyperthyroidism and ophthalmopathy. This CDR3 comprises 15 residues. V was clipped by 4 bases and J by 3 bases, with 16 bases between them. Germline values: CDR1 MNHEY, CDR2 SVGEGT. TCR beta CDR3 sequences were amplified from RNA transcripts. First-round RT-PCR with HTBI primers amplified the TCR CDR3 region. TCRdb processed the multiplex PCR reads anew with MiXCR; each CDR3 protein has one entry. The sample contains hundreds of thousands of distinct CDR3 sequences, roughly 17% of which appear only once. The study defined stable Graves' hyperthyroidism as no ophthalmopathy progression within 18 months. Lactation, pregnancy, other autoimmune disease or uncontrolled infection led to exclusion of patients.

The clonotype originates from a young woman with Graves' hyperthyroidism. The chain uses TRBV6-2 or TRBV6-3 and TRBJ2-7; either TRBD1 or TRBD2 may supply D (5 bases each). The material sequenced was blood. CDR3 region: CASSFLGTQSYEQYF. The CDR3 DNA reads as TGTGCCAGCAGTTTTTTGGGGACCCAGAGCTACGAGCAGTACTTC.